This section outlines one TCR beta chain sequence together with its context. Its antigen remains unidentified. Regarding the study as a whole: In terms of TCR gene usage, tumor memory CD4+ T cells clustered together with blood and lymph node memory CD4+ cells, as well as with lymph node naive CD4+ cells.

Germline values: CDR1 LGHDT, CDR2 YNNKEL (reference sequence). The germline V and J ends were trimmed by 0 bases and 3 bases, with 9 bases remaining between them. This CDR3 has 14 residues. Constant-region reverse primers amplified full-length variable regions, followed by semi-nested Nested Universal Primer A PCR. TCRdb re-called the 5' RACE reads with MiXCR, one entry per CDR3 protein. The sample yields about 54,000 distinct CDR3 sequences, roughly 15% seen once. The clonotype was recovered from a female donor with breast cancer. V is TRBV3-1 and J is TRBJ2-7; D gene unclear. Sequenced: naive CD4+ T cells sorted from blood. Subset meaning: naive CD4+ T cells, CD4+CD45RA+CD25-. This chain's CDR3 is CASSQDAAFYEQYF. The CDR3 DNA reads TGTGCCAGCAGCCAAGATGCTGCTTTCTACGAGCAGTACTTC.